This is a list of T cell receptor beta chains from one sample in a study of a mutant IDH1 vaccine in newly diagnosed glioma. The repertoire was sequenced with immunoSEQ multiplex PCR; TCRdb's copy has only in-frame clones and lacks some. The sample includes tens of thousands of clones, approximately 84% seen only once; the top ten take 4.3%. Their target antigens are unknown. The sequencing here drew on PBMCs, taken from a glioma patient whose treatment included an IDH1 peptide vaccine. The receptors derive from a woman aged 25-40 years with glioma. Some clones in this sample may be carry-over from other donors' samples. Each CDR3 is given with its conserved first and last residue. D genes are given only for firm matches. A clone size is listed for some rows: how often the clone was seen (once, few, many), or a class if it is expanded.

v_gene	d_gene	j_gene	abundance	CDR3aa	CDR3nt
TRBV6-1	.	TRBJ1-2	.	CASSEAGFGYTF	TGTGCCAGCAGTGAAGCAGGGTTTGGCTACACCTTC
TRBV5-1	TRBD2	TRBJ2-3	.	CASSFSGPLSGQYF	TGCGCCAGTAGCTTTAGCGGGCCCTTATCCGGGCAGTATTTT
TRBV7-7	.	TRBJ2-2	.	CASSLMVGELFF	TGTGCTAGCAGCTTAATGGTCGGGGAGCTGTTTTTT
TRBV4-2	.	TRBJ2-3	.	CASSQDTDTQYF	TGTGCCAGCAGCCAAGATACAGATACGCAGTATTTT
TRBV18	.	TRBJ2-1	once	CASSPQEGRGTYNEQFF	TGTGCCAGCTCACCACAGGAGGGGCGGGGCACCTACAATGAGCAGTTCTTC
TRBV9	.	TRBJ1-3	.	CATSTGSSGNTIYF	TGTGCCACCTCGACAGGCAGCTCTGGAAACACCATATATTTT
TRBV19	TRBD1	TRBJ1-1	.	CASTWDRESTEAFF	TGTGCCAGTACTTGGGACAGGGAAAGCACTGAAGCTTTCTTT
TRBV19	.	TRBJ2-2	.	CASSLNTGELFF	TGTGCCAGTAGCCTGAACACCGGGGAGCTGTTTTTT
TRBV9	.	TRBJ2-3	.	CASSVSGGLTSTDTQYF	TGTGCCAGCAGCGTATCCGGGGGGCTCACTAGCACAGATACGCAGTATTTT
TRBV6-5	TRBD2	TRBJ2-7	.	CASRGTTSYEQYF	TGTGCCAGCAGGGGGACTACGTCCTACGAGCAGTACTTC
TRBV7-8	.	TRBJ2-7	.	CASSKQGSSYEQYF	TGTGCCAGCAGCAAGCAGGGCAGCTCCTACGAGCAGTACTTC
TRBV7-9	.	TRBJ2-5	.	CASSLMDTSQETQYF	TGTGCCAGCAGCTTAATGGACACGTCCCAAGAGACCCAGTACTTC
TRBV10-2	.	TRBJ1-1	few	CASAMNTEAFF	TGCGCCAGTGCGATGAACACTGAAGCTTTCTTT
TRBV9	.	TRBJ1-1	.	CASSVGRSSSTEAFF	TGTGCCAGCAGCGTAGGTAGGTCGTCAAGCACTGAAGCTTTCTTT
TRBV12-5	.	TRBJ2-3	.	CASGSVDTQYF	TGTGCTAGTGGTTCTGTGGATACGCAGTATTTT
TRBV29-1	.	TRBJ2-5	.	CSVGPEGVNGRSYF	TGCAGCGTTGGCCCTGAAGGGGTTAATGGGAGGTCGTACTTC
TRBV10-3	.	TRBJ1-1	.	CAISERSTENTEAFF	TGTGCCATCAGTGAGAGGTCGACAGAGAACACTGAAGCTTTCTTT
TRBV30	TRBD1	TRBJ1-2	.	CAWSQRGRGEGYTF	TGTGCCTGGAGCCAGCGGGGCAGGGGGGAAGGCTACACCTTC
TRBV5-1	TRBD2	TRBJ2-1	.	CASSLTSGTYNEQFF	TGCGCCAGCAGCTTGACTAGCGGTACATACAATGAGCAGTTCTTC
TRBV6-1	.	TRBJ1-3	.	CATEPGRSGNTIYF	TGTGCCACCGAACCGGGACGCTCTGGAAACACCATATATTTT
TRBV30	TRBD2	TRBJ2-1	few	CAWTGLAGDNEQFF	TGTGCCTGGACAGGACTAGCGGGAGACAATGAGCAGTTCTTC
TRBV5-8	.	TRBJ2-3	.	CASQPRPKVADTQYF	TGTGCCAGCCAACCGAGGCCCAAGGTCGCAGATACGCAGTATTTT
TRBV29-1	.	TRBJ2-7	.	CSVAGGLYSSYEQYF	TGCAGCGTTGCAGGGGGGCTCTACAGCTCCTACGAGCAGTACTTC
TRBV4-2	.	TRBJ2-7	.	CASSQEAGLSHEQYF	TGTGCCAGCAGCCAAGAGGCAGGGTTGTCTCACGAGCAGTACTTC
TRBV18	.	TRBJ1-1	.	CASSPQDGVLNTEAFF	TGTGCCAGCTCACCACAGGATGGCGTCTTGAACACTGAAGCTTTCTTT
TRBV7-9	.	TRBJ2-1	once	CASSLGGGIGPVEQFF	TGTGCCAGCAGCTTAGGAGGGGGAATTGGCCCTGTTGAGCAGTTCTTC
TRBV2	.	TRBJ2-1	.	CASRRGVESSYNEQFF	TGTGCCAGCAGGAGGGGTGTGGAGAGCTCCTACAATGAGCAGTTCTTC
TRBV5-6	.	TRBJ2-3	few	CASSSLDSGLFTDTQYF	TGTGCCAGCAGCTCCCTCGACAGCGGCCTATTCACAGATACGCAGTATTTT
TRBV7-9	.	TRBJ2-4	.	CASSPQARTPLQNIQYF	TGTGCCAGCAGCCCCCAGGCCCGGACACCCCTCCAAAACATTCAGTACTTC
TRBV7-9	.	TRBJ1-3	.	CASSTGENTIYF	TGTGCCAGCAGCACGGGGGAAAACACCATATATTTT
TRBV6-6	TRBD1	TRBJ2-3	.	CASSFGTGGDTQYF	TGTGCCAGCAGTTTCGGGACAGGGGGAGATACGCAGTATTTT
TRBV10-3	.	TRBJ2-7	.	CATAQGTSDEQYF	TGTGCCACCGCCCAGGGGACCAGCGACGAGCAGTACTTC
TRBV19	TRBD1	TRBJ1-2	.	CASKASGGYGYTF	TGTGCCAGTAAGGCTTCAGGGGGCTATGGCTACACCTTC
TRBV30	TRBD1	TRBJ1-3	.	CAWSPGGIGNTIYF	TGTGCCTGGAGTCCAGGGGGGATTGGAAACACCATATATTTT
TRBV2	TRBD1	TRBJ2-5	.	CASSEFGTGEQETQYF	TGTGCCAGCAGTGAGTTCGGGACAGGGGAACAAGAGACCCAGTACTTC
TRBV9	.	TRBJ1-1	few	CASSGGRTEAFF	TGTGCCAGCAGCGGAGGGAGGACTGAAGCTTTCTTT
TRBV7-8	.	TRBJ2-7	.	CASSFRTAYEQYF	TGTGCCAGCAGTTTCCGGACAGCCTACGAGCAGTACTTC
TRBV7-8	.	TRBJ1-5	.	CASSLTPPDGQPQHF	TGTGCCAGCAGCTTAACGCCCCCGGACGGTCAGCCCCAGCATTTT
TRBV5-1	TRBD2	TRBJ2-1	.	CASSSGTSGPIEQFF	TGCGCCAGCAGCTCCGGGACTAGCGGGCCCATTGAGCAGTTCTTC
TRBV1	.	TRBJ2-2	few	CTSSQDREGPDTGELFF	TGCACCAGCAGCCAAGATCGCGAGGGGCCGGACACCGGGGAGCTGTTTTTT
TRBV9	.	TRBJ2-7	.	CASTPGSFSYEQYF	TGTGCCAGCACCCCGGGGTCCTTCTCCTACGAGCAGTACTTC
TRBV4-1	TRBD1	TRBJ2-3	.	CASSLSGIDRGRTDTQYF	TGCGCCAGCAGCCTCTCCGGAATAGACAGGGGGCGAACAGATACGCAGTATTTT